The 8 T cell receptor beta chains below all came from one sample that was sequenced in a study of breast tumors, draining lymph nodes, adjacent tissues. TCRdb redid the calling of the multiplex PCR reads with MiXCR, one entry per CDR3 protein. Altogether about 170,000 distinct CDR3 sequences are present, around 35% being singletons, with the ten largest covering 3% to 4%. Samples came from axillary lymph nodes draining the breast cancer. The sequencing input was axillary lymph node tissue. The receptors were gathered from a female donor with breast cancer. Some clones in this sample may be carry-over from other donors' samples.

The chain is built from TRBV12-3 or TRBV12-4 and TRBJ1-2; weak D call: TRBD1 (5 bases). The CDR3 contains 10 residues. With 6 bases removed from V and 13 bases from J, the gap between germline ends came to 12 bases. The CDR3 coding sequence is TGTGCCAGCAGCGGGACGGGGTTCACCTTC. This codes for CASSGTGFTF.

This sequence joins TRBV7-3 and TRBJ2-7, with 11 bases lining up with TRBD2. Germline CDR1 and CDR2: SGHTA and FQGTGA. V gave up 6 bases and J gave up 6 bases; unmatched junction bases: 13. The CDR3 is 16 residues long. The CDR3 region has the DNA TGTGCCAGCAGTTTTTCTGAGGCTAGCGGGAGGAGCGAGCAGTACTTC. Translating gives CASSFSEASGRSEQYF.

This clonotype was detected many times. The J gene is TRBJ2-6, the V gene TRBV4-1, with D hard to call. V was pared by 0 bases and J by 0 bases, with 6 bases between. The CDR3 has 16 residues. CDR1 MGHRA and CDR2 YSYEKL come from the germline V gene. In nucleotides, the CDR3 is TGCGCCAGCAGCCAAGACATAGGCTCTGGGGCCAACGTCCTGACTTTC. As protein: CASSQDIGSGANVLTF.

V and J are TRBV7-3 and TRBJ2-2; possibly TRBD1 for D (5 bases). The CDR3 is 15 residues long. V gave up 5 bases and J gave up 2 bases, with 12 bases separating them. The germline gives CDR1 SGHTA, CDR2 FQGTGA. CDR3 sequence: CASSPLGRNTGELFF. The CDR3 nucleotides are TGTGCCAGCAGCCCCCTGGGGCGAAACACCGGGGAGCTGTTTTTT.

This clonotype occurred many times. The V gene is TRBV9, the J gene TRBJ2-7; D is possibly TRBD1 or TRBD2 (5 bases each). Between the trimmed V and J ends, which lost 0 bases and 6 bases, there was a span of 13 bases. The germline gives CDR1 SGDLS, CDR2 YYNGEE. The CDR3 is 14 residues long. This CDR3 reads CASSVGDGLGEQYF. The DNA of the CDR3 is TGTGCCAGCAGCGTAGGGGACGGGTTGGGCGAGCAGTACTTC.

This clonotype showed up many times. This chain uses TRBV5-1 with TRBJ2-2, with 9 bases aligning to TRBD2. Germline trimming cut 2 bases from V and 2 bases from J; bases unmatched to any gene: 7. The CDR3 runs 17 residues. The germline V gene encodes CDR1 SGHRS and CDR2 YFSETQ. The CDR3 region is CASSFYGTSHNTGELFF. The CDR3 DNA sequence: TGCGCCAGCAGCTTTTACGGGACTAGCCATAACACCGGGGAGCTGTTTTTT.

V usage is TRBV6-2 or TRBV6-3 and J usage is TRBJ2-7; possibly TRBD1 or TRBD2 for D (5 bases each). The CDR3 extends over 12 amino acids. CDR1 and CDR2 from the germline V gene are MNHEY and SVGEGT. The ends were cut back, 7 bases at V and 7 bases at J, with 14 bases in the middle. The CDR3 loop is CASIPGRGEQYF. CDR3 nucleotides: TGTGCCAGCATCCCGGGACGGGGAGAGCAGTACTTC.

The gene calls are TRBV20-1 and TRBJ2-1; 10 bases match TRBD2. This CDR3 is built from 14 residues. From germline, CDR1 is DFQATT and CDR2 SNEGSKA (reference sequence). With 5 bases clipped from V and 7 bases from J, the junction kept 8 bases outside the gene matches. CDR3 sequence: CSAASGSGVNEQFF. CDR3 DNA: TGCAGTGCTGCTAGCGGGAGCGGAGTAAATGAGCAGTTCTTC.